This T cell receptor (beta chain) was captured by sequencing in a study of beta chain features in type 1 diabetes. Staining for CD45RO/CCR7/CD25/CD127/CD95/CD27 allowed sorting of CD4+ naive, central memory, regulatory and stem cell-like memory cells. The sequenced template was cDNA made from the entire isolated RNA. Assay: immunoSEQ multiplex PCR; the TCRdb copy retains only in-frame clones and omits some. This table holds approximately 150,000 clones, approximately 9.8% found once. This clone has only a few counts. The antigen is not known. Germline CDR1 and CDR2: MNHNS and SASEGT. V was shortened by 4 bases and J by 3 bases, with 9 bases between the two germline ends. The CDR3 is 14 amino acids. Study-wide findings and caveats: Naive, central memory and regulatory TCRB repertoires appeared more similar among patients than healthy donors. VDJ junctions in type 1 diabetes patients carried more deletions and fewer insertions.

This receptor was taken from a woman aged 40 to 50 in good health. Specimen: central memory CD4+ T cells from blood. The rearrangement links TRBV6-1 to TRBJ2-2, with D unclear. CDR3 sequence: CASSVLSYTGELFF. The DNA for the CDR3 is TGTGCCAGCAGTGTACTATCGTACACCGGGGAGCTGTTTTTT.